The 14 T cell receptor beta chains presented below share a single source sample, sequenced in a study of blood T cell repertoires in COVID-19. Profiled with immunoSEQ multiplex PCR; TCRdb holds only in-frame clones, not every one. The sample includes about 380,000 clones, around 84% seen only once; the top ten take under 4%. The sequencing sample was made of peripheral blood. These receptors originate from a woman aged 18 to 35 with acute or convalescent COVID-19.

V gene TRBV5-8 combines with J gene TRBJ2-5, with D uncertain. The CDR3 is 13 amino acids. The V gene lost 3 bases and the J gene lost 0 bases, with 6 bases spanning the gap. Germline V lookup: CDR1 SGHTS, CDR2 YDEGEE. The CDR3 region has the DNA TGTGCCAGCAGCTCTCGTAACCAAGAGACCCAGTACTTC. This encodes CASSSRNQETQYF.

The V gene is TRBV12-3 or TRBV12-4, the J gene TRBJ2-2, with 7 positions matching TRBD1. V lost 5 bases, J lost 7 bases, and 4 bases stayed unmatched. The CDR3 covers 13 residues. CDR3 region: CASSPRQGGELFF. The CDR3 region has the DNA TGTGCCAGCAGTCCTAGACAGGGCGGGGAGCTGTTTTTT.

The chain recombines TRBV18 with TRBJ1-2; tentative D call: TRBD1 (6 bases). Per germline, CDR1 KGHSH and CDR2 LQKENI. The CDR3 spans 14 residues. Between the trimmed V and J ends, which lost 6 bases and 0 bases, there was a span of 11 bases. CDR3 coding DNA: TGTGCCAGCTCTCGGGACAAAGCTAACTATGGCTACACCTTC. Translating gives CASSRDKANYGYTF.

The chain couples TRBV24-1 to TRBJ2-5; 9 positions agree with TRBD1. The CDR3 totals 15 residues. V shed 4 bases, J shed 5 bases, and the junction held 7 bases outside the gene matches. Germline V gives CDR1 KGHDR, CDR2 SFDVKD. The CDR3 DNA reads as TGTGCCACCAGTGAACCAAGGACAGGGGCCGAGACCCAGTACTTC. It specifies CATSEPRTGAETQYF.

This clone has just a few counts. The rearrangement joins TRBV6-4 to TRBJ2-3, with 8 bases lining up with TRBD2. Germline-derived CDR1 and CDR2 are MRHNA and SNTAGT. Losses at the gene ends were 3 bases for V and 1 base for J; bases not matched to a gene: 0. This CDR3 has 14 residues. The CDR3 sequence: CASSETSGTDTQYF. In nucleotides, the CDR3 is TGTGCCAGCAGTGAGACTAGCGGCACAGATACGCAGTATTTT.

The rearrangement uses TRBV7-9 and TRBJ1-2, with D hard to call. Trimming took off 3 bases at V and 4 bases at J, with 12 bases between the two ends. Germline loops: CDR1 SEHNR, CDR2 FQNEAQ (reference sequence). This CDR3 spans 14 amino acids. The chain's CDR3 is CASSFSDKSYGYTF. DNA for the CDR3: TGTGCCAGCAGCTTTAGTGACAAGAGCTATGGCTACACCTTC.

This sequence joins TRBV19 and TRBJ2-1, with TRBD2 matching 7 bases. This CDR3 comprises 14 residues. The V segment lost 4 bases and the J segment 9 bases; nucleotides outside the gene matches: 9. Germline loops: CDR1 LNHDA, CDR2 SQIVND (reference sequence). CDR3 DNA sequence: TGTGCCAGTAGTAAGGGGCGGGAGAGAGGTGAGCAGTTCTTC. This codes for CASSKGRERGEQFF.

CDR3 sequence (DNA): TGTGCCAGCAGTTTATCGGCGGGAGGTCGCACAGATACGCAGTATTTT. Amino acids: CASSLSAGGRTDTQYF. V is TRBV28 and J is TRBJ2-3; 8 nucleotides align to TRBD2. The ends lost 1 base at V and 1 base at J; junction bases unmatched: 4. Germline assignment: CDR1 MDHEN and CDR2 SYDVKM. There are 16 residues in the CDR3.

J is TRBJ1-1 and V is TRBV6-5; D is ambiguous. The CDR3 contains 13 residues. The V end was cut by 8 bases, the J end by 1 base, with 11 bases between. Per germline, CDR1 MNHEY and CDR2 SVGAGI. CDR3 sequence: CASEAARNTEAFF. As DNA, the CDR3 is TGTGCCAGCGAAGCAGCGAGGAACACTGAAGCTTTCTTT.

The V call is TRBV18, the J call TRBJ2-3, with D perhaps matching TRBD2 (5 bases). Per germline, CDR1 KGHSH and CDR2 LQKENI. This CDR3 has 18 amino acids. Between the trimmed V and J ends, which lost 1 base and 1 base, there was a span of 18 bases. The CDR3 reads CASSPQGVGWYGTDTQYF. The CDR3 nucleotides are TGTGCCAGCTCACCACAGGGAGTCGGCTGGTATGGCACAGATACGCAGTATTTT. Drawing the rest from reference TRBV18 and TRBJ2-3, the complete variable domain is NAGVMQNPRHLVRRRGQEARLRCSPMKGHSHVYWYRQLPEEGLKFMVYLQKENIIDESGMPKERFSAEFPKEGPSILRIQQVVRGDSAAYFCASSPQGVGWYGTDTQYFGPGTRLTVL.

Here the CDR3 DNA reads TGCGCCAGCAGTCCTCTAGCGGGCCCTGACAATGAGCAGTTCTTC. Translating it yields CASSPLAGPDNEQFF. The chain employs TRBV10-1 and TRBJ2-1; TRBD2 matches at 8 bases. CDR3 length: 15 amino acids. Germline CDR1 reads WNHNN; CDR2 reads SYGVQD (reference sequence). Unmatched junction bases numbered 8, after V lost 5 bases and J lost 5 bases.

The count of this clone is one. This rearrangement joins TRBV25-1 to TRBJ2-4, with 7 bases lining up with TRBD1. There are 13 residues in the CDR3. Trimming at V came to 6 bases and at J to 9 bases, leaving 8 bases not matched to a gene. Germline loops: CDR1 MGHDK, CDR2 SYGVNS. CDR3 DNA: TGTGCCAGCAGCACCAGACAGGGAAGCATTCAGTACTTC. This codes for CASSTRQGSIQYF.

CDR3: CASSLWLAGDQETQYF. CDR3 bases: TGTGCCAGCAGCTTATGGCTAGCGGGAGATCAAGAGACCCAGTACTTC. J is TRBJ2-5 and V is TRBV7-8; TRBD2 agrees at 10 bases. The length of the CDR3 is 16 residues. V shed 2 bases and J 2 bases; nucleotides not matched to a gene: 5. Per germline, CDR1 SGHVS and CDR2 FQNEAQ.

The chain couples TRBV6-4 to TRBJ2-2, with 12 nucleotides matching TRBD2. Germline values: CDR1 MRHNA, CDR2 SNTAGT. Unmatched junction bases numbered 0, after V lost 3 bases and J lost 4 bases. The CDR3 has 15 residues. The CDR3 region has the DNA TGTGCCAGCAGTGAGACTAGCGGGGGCACCGGGGAGCTGTTTTTT. Residues: CASSETSGGTGELFF.